This T cell receptor beta chain appears in the sequencing data of a study of cytotoxic CD8 clonotypes in ibrutinib-treated CLL. Study context: Researchers reported ten to eleven relapsed/refractory and over 14 treatment-naive patients, around 17 of them IGHV unmutated. Productive templates per sample averaged nearly 260,000; productive rearrangements, more than 75,000.

As to this clone: Its antigen is currently unknown.

TCRdb keeps only in-frame clones here, not all; method: immunoSEQ multiplex PCR. This sample has around 250,000 clones, with 60% to 75% found just once. This CDR3 is 12 amino acids long. Trimming took 7 bases from V and 3 from J; bases not matched to a gene: 2. Germline lookup yields CDR1 MDHEN and CDR2 SYDVKM. Findings and caveats of the study: Higher circulating CD8+ T-cell counts strongly accompanied higher baseline clonality, above age-matched healthy donors. At progression, clonality fell back toward baseline after rising at ibrutinib response.

The receptor was isolated from a human donor with chronic lymphocytic leukemia. Here the sequenced sample was PBMCs, taken after 24 months of ibrutinib treatment. This chain connects TRBV28 to TRBJ2-7; TRBD2 matches 8 bases. The CDR3 DNA reads TGTGCCAGCATGAGCGGGGGCTACGAGCAGTACTTC. Its translation: CASMSGGYEQYF.